This T cell receptor (beta chain) was captured by sequencing in a study of T cell changes during pregnancy in multiple sclerosis (dated by TCRdb to the late 2010s). About the study as a whole: In women with multiple sclerosis, the researchers looked at how the T cell repertoire shifted as pregnancy progressed.

A remark on this clone: The clone's antigen remains unknown. No per-base quality is available; no much larger clone lies one base away.

To prepare the library, the immunoSEQ multiplex PCR assay was applied. Imported from immuneACCESS, the table was reduced by TCRdb to in-frame sequences with V and J called. These copies leave out some clones; in studies compared against another copy, an unresolved V gene accounts for under half, and the cause of the remainder is not known. This sample holds approximately 89,000 clones; approximately 94% were observed only once. The top ten constitute more than 0.8% of the sample. From the germline V gene (reference sequence), CDR1 is MNHEY and CDR2 is SMNVEV. The CDR3 sequence holds 13 residues, the cysteine and phenylalanine included. The entry retains the CDR3 DNA only, 39 bases that are in frame from base 1. V is pared back by 3 bases and J by 5 bases, with 10 bases lying between the germline termini.

The clonotype was recovered from a female donor with multiple sclerosis, enrolled in a pregnancy study. Sequenced here: peripheral blood, sampled in the third trimester of pregnancy. The receptor chain draws on TRBV27 and TRBJ1-1; TRBD1 could be the D gene, as 5 bases match. CDR3 sequence: CASSFGGGTEAFF. The DNA sequence is TGTGCCAGCAGTTTTGGGGGAGGGACTGAAGCTTTCTTT.